These 9 T cell receptor beta chains share one sample of origin, sequenced in a study of shared clonotypes between healthy human individuals (dated by TCRdb to about 2020). The method behind the library was the immunoSEQ multiplex PCR assay. TCRdb obtained this table from immuneACCESS and retained in-frame rearrangements with V and J assigned. These tables miss some clones; where compared with another copy, unresolved V genes account for less than half of the shortfall, and the remainder is unexplained. The table for this sample lists about 710,000 clones; about 80% of them were counted only once. The ten largest clonotypes hold about 1.8% of the sample. Sequenced input: memory CD4+ T cells sorted from blood. The label giving this sample's cell subset or site can be read as: CD45RA-negative fraction. Receptors originate from a woman aged 30 to 39 in good health.

This chain uses TRBV6-6 with TRBJ1-2; 7 bases match TRBD1. This CDR3 spans 15 amino acids. CDR1 and CDR2 (germline): MNHNY, SVGAGI (reference sequence). V lost 5 bases and J lost 3; bases outside the gene matches: 9. The CDR3 DNA reads as TGTGCCAGCAGTAACAGGGGAGTCTCTTACTATGGCTACACCTTC. This translates into CASSNRGVSYYGYTF.

This sequence joins TRBV2 and TRBJ2-7; perhaps TRBD1 as D (6 bases). V lost 3 bases and J 3 bases, leaving 9 bases between the germline ends. The germline CDR1 and CDR2 sequences are SNHLY and FYNNEI. The CDR3 spans 13 residues. CDR3 in amino acids: CASSDRGRYEQYF. In nucleotides, the CDR3 is TGTGCCAGCAGTGACAGGGGCCGCTACGAGCAGTACTTC.

The CDR3 spells CSVATGDQPQHF. DNA for the CDR3: TGCAGCGTGGCGACAGGGGATCAGCCCCAGCATTTT. The chain uses TRBV29-1 and TRBJ1-5; 8 bases match TRBD1. V was clipped by 6 bases and J by 5 bases; unmatched bases: 3. The CDR3 is 12 amino acids. Germline assignment: CDR1 SQVTM and CDR2 ANQGSEA.

This chain joins TRBV19 and TRBJ1-2, with 9 positions matching TRBD1. Looked up from germline, CDR1 is LNHDA and CDR2 is SQIVND (reference sequence). V shed 5 bases and J 0 bases; nucleotides not matched to a gene: 4. This CDR3 is 15 amino acids long. DNA of the CDR3: TGTGCCAGTAGTCCACAGGGGGCGGCTAACTATGGCTACACCTTC. Translating it yields CASSPQGAANYGYTF. The entire variable domain, with the rest obtained from reference TRBV19 and TRBJ1-2, is as follows: DGGITQSPKYLFRKEGQNVTLSCEQNLNHDAMYWYRQDPGQGLRLIYYSQIVNDFQKGDIAEGYSVSREKKESFPLTVTSAQKNPTAFYLCASSPQGAANYGYTFGSGTRLTVV.

As to this clone: This could be a read error, since a much larger clone is one nucleotide away. Within the sample, other DNA sequences also encode this same CDR3. The V and J genes are TRBV6-6 and TRBJ1-1, with a tentative D call TRBD1 (5 bases). The CDR3 covers 14 residues. V lost 0 bases and J lost 1, with 6 bases in between. Germline V gives CDR1 MNHNY, CDR2 SVGAGI (reference sequence). The chain's CDR3 is CASSYSGENTEAFF. CDR3 DNA sequence: TGTGCCAGCAGTTACTCAGGGGAGAACACTGAAGCTTTCTTT.

The chain uses TRBV19 and TRBJ2-3; 9 bases align to TRBD2. J lost 3 bases, V lost 1 base, and 2 bases had no gene match. The CDR3 is 15 residues long. From germline, CDR1 is LNHDA and CDR2 SQIVND (reference sequence). The CDR3 DNA is TGTGCCAGTAGTATAGGGACTAGCGCAACAGATACGCAGTATTTT. Translation gives CASSIGTSATDTQYF. The entire variable domain, with the rest obtained from reference TRBV19 and TRBJ2-3, is as follows: DGGITQSPKYLFRKEGQNVTLSCEQNLNHDAMYWYRQDPGQGLRLIYYSQIVNDFQKGDIAEGYSVSREKKESFPLTVTSAQKNPTAFYLCASSIGTSATDTQYFGPGTRLTVL.

The V call is TRBV5-6, the J call TRBJ2-3; TRBD2 is a possible D gene (5 bases). With 0 bases removed from V and 5 bases from J, the gap between germline ends came to 16 bases. Looked up from germline, CDR1 is SGHDT and CDR2 is YYEEEE. CDR3 size: 16 residues. The CDR3 sequence is CASSLERVPYGDTQYF. As DNA, the CDR3 is TGTGCCAGCAGCTTGGAGAGGGTCCCATATGGAGATACGCAGTATTTT.

The rearrangement joins TRBV7-3 to TRBJ2-7; the match to TRBD1 covers 7 bases. Germline V CDR1 and CDR2: SGHTA, FQGTGA. The CDR3 has 14 amino acids. Trimming at V came to 5 bases and at J to 0 bases, leaving 4 bases not matched to a gene. The CDR3 nucleotides read TGTGCCAGCAGCCGGGACAGCTTCTCCTACGAGCAGTACTTC. This translates into CASSRDSFSYEQYF.

This chain uses TRBV6-6 with TRBJ2-7, with TRBD1 matching over 10 bases. The germline gives CDR1 MNHNY, CDR2 SVGAGI (reference sequence). The CDR3 covers 14 residues. Trimming took 8 bases from V and 3 from J; bases not matched to a gene: 7. This CDR3 is CASRRGQGSYEQYF. The CDR3, as DNA: TGTGCCAGCCGCCGGGGACAGGGGAGCTACGAGCAGTACTTC.